The clone carrying this TCR beta chain has just one count. The sample belongs to a study of shared T cell receptors in the human thymus. Sequencing used immunoSEQ multiplex PCR; TCRdb keeps in-frame clones, though not all of them. The profile shows almost 550,000 clones, 75% to 85% of them singletons. Deletions cut 2 bases from V and 7 bases from J, with 11 bases between. Germline V lookup: CDR1 MNHEY, CDR2 SMNVEV (reference sequence). The CDR3 is made up of 13 amino acids. The same data also contributed to another study, on human thymus T cells.

This receptor was taken from a boy under two years old with a congenital heart defect. The V gene is TRBV27, the J gene TRBJ1-1, with D possibly TRBD1 on 5 matching bases. Sequencing was carried out using thymocytes. CDR3 sequence: CASSLGGTLEAFF. The CDR3 bases are TGTGCCAGCAGTTTAGGGGGGACCCTTGAAGCTTTCTTT.